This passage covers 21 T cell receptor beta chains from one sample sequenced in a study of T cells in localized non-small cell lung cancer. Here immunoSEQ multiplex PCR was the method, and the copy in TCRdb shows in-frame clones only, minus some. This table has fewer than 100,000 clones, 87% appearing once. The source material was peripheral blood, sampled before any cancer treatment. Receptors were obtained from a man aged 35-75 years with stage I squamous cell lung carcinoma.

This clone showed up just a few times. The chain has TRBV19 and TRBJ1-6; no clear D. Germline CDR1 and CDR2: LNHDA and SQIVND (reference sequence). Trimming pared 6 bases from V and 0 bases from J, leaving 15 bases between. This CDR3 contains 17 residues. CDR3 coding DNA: TGTGCCAGTAGCACAGCGGCGACGGGCTCCTATAATTCACCCCTCCACTTT. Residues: CASSTAATGSYNSPLHF.

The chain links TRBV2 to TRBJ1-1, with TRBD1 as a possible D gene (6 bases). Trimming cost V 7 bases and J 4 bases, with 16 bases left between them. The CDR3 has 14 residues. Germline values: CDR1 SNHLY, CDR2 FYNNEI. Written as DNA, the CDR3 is TGTGCCAGCAACCGCAGGGGAGGGAGCACTGAAGCTTTCTTT. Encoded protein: CASNRRGGSTEAFF.

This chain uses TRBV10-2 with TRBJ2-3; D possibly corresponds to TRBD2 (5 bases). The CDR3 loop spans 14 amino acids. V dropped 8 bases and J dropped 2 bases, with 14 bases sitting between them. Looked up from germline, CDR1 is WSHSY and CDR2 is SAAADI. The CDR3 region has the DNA TGCGCCAGCCATGGGAGCTACCTCACAGATACGCAGTATTTT. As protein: CASHGSYLTDTQYF.

CDR3 amino acids: CASSQPGHGDEKLFF. Here the CDR3 DNA reads TGTGCCAGCAGCCAACCGGGACATGGAGATGAAAAACTGTTTTTT. The V and J genes are TRBV7-8 and TRBJ1-4; D may be TRBD1 (6 bases). CDR1 and CDR2 from the germline V gene are SGHVS and FQNEAQ. The V end was cut by 5 bases, the J end by 6 bases, with 16 bases between. This CDR3 region has 15 residues.

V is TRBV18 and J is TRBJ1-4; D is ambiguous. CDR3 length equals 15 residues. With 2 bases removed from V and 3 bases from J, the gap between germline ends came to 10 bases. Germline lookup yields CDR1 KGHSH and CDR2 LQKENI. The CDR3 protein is CASSPDAVSNEKLFF. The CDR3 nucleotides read TGTGCCAGCTCACCAGACGCGGTTTCTAATGAAAAACTGTTTTTT.

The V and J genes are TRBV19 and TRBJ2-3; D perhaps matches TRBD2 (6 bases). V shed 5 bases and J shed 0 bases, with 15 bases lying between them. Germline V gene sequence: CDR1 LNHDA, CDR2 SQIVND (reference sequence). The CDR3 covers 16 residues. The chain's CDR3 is CASSLRDWTSTDTQYF. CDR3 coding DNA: TGTGCCAGTAGTCTTCGGGACTGGACTAGCACAGATACGCAGTATTTT.

CDR3 residues: CASTPRPYQPQHF. The CDR3 DNA is TGTGCCAGCACCCCGAGGCCTTATCAGCCCCAGCATTTT. The chain links TRBV28 to TRBJ1-5; D gene ambiguous. V dropped 7 bases and J dropped 5 bases, with 12 bases sitting between them. Germline CDR1 MDHEN, CDR2 SYDVKM. This CDR3 has 13 amino acids.

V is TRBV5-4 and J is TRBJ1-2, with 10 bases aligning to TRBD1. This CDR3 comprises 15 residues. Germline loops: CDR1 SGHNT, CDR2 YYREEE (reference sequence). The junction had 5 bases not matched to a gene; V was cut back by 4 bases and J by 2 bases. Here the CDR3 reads CASSPRTGGNYGYTF. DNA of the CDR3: TGTGCCAGCAGCCCACGGACAGGGGGAAACTATGGCTACACCTTC.

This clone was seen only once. The CDR3 loop is CASSRGTGGFNEQFF. The CDR3 DNA reads TGTGCCAGCTCGAGGGGGACAGGGGGCTTCAATGAGCAGTTCTTC. The chain employs TRBV18 and TRBJ2-1; 12 nucleotides match TRBD1. From germline, CDR1 is KGHSH and CDR2 LQKENI. V gave up 6 bases and J gave up 6 bases; unmatched junction bases: 6. This CDR3 region has 15 residues. The whole variable domain, remainder taken from reference TRBV18 and TRBJ2-1, is NAGVMQNPRHLVRRRGQEARLRCSPMKGHSHVYWYRQLPEEGLKFMVYLQKENIIDESGMPKERFSAEFPKEGPSILRIQQVVRGDSAAYFCASSRGTGGFNEQFFGPGTRLTVL.

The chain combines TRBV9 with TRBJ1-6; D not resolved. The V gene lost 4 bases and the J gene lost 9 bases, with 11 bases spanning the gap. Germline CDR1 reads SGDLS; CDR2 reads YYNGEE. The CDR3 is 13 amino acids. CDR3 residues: CASSQKITSPLHF. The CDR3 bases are TGTGCCAGCAGCCAGAAGATCACTTCACCCCTCCACTTT. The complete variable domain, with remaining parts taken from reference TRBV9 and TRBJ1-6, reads DSGVTQTPKHLITATGQRVTLRCSPRSGDLSVYWYQQSLDQGLQFLIQYYNGEERAKGNILERFSAQQFPDLHSELNLSSLELGDSALYFCASSQKITSPLHFGNGTRLTVT.

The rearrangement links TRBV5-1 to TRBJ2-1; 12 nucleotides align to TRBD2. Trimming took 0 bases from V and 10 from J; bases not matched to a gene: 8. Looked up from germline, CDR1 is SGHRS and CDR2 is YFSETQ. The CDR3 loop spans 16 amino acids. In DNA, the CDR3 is TGCGCCAGCAGCTTGGAGGTAACTAGCGGGGGGCGGGAGCAGTTCTTC. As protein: CASSLEVTSGGREQFF.

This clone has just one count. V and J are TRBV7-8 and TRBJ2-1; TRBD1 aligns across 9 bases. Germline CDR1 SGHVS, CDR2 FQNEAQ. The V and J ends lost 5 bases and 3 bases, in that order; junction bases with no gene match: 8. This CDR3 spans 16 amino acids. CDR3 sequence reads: CASSPQQGAGYNEQFF. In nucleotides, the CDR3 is TGTGCCAGCAGCCCACAACAGGGGGCCGGCTACAATGAGCAGTTCTTC.

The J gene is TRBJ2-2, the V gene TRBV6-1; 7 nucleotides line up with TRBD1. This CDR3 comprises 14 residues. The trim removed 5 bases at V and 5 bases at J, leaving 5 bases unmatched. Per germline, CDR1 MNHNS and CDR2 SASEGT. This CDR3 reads CASSRDSLTGELFF. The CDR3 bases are TGTGCCAGCAGTCGGGACAGTCTTACCGGGGAGCTGTTTTTT.

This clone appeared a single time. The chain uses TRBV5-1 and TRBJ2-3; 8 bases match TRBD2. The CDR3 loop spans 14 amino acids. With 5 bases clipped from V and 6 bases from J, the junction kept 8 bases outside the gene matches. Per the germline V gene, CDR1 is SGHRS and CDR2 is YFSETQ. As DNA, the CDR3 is TGCGCCAGCAGTTACGGGGGGGCGACTGATACGCAGTATTTT. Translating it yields CASSYGGATDTQYF.

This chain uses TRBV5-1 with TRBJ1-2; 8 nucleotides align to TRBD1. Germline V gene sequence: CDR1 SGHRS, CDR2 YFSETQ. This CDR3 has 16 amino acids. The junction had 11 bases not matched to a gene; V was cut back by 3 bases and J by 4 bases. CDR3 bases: TGCGCCAGCAGCTCGAACAACAGGGGGGCGGGCTATGGCTACACCTTC. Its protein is CASSSNNRGAGYGYTF.

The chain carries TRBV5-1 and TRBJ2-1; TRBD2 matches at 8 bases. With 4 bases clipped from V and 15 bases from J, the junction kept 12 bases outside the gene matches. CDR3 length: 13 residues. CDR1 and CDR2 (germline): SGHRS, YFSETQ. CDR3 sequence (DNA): TGCGCCAGCAGCCCGGCGGGGGGTTTGAGGACGTTCTTC. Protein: CASSPAGGLRTFF. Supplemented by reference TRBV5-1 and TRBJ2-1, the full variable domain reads KAGVTQTPRYLIKTRGQQVTLSCSPISGHRSVSWYQQTPGQGLQFLFEYFSETQRNKGNFPGRFSGRQFSNSRSEMNVSTLELGDSALYLCASSPAGGLRTFFGPGTRLTVL.

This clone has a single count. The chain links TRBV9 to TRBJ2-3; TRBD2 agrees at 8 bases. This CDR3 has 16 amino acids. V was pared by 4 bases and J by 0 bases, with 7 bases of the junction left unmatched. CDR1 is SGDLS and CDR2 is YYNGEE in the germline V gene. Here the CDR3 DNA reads TGTGCCAGCAGCTCCGGAGCGGGGGAGAGCACAGATACGCAGTATTTT. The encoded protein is CASSSGAGESTDTQYF.

For the CDR3, the DNA is TGTGCCAGCAGCAGAACAGGGGGCGTACCTACTGGAAACACCATATATTTT. This codes for CASSRTGGVPTGNTIYF. The chain combines TRBV7-2 with TRBJ1-3; 9 bases match TRBD1. Losses at the gene ends were 5 bases for V and 2 bases for J; bases not matched to a gene: 10. The CDR3 loop spans 17 amino acids. Germline CDR1 reads SGHTA; CDR2 reads FQGNSA. The variable domain in full, completed from reference TRBV7-2 and TRBJ1-3, reads GAGVSQSPSNKVTEKGKDVELRCDPISGHTALYWYRQSLGQGLEFLIYFQGNSAPDKSGLPSDRFSAERTGGSVSTLTIQRTQQEDSAVYLCASSRTGGVPTGNTIYFGEGSWLTVV.

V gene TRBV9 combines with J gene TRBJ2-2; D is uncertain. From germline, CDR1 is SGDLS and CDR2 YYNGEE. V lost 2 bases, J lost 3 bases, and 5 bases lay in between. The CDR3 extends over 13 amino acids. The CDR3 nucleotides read TGTGCCAGCAGCGTTTCACACACCGGGGAGCTGTTTTTT. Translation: CASSVSHTGELFF.

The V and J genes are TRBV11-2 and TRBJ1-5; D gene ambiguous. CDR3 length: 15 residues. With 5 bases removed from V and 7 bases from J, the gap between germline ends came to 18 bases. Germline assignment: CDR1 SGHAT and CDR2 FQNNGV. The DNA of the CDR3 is TGTGCCAGCAGCAAGGACCCCTCCTCGGGGCAGCCCCAGCATTTT. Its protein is CASSKDPSSGQPQHF.

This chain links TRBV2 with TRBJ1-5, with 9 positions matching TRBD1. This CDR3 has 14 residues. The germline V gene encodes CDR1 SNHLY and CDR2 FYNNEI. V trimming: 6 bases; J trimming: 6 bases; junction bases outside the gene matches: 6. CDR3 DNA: TGTGCCAGCAGACCGATGGGACAGGGTCAGCCCCAGCATTTT. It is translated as CASRPMGQGQPQHF.